This note documents a single T cell receptor (beta chain) sequence. Researchers tagged individual cDNA molecules with unique molecular identifiers. TCRdb processed the 5' RACE reads anew with MiXCR; each CDR3 protein has one entry. Found here are tens of thousands of distinct CDR3 sequences, 10% to 15% of them singletons; the top ten hold around 4.9%. These data come from a study of early T cells in non-severe SARS-CoV-2 infection. Overall study: The sequenced material was bulk RNA from unsorted whole blood, and its chains were unpaired.

The CDR3 totals 14 residues. Germline values: CDR1 MDHEN, CDR2 SYDVKM. V shed 6 bases and J shed 2 bases, with 12 bases lying between them. V and J are TRBV28 and TRBJ2-3; D uncertain. This receptor was obtained from an adult who was a healthcare worker with PCR-confirmed SARS-CoV-2 infection or an uninfected control (not recorded which). Sample: whole blood. CDR3 region: CASRGPLPTDTQYF. Written as DNA, the CDR3 is TGTGCCAGCAGGGGCCCACTCCCCACAGATACGCAGTATTTT.